The next 10 T cell receptor beta chains were all read from a single sample in a study of response to subunit inactivated influenza vaccine. TCRdb analysed the RT-PCR reads with MiXCR anew, one entry per CDR3 protein. The table records some 500,000 distinct CDR3 sequences, approximately 15% of them present only once. Sequencing was performed on CD4+ T cells sorted from PBMCs, taken around 25 months after vaccination. These receptors were collected from a man between 50 and 69 years old who received an inactivated influenza vaccine.

A few counts support this clonotype. The V and J genes are TRBV20-1 and TRBJ1-5; perhaps TRBD1 as D (5 bases). The CDR3 extends over 13 amino acids. The V and J ends lost 1 base and 5 bases respectively, with 9 bases between them. From germline, CDR1 is DFQATT and CDR2 SNEGSKA (reference sequence). The CDR3 sequence: CSARGRGDQPQHF. The CDR3 DNA is TGCAGTGCTAGAGGCCGGGGCGATCAGCCCCAGCATTTT.

This chain links TRBV20-1 with TRBJ2-3, with 8 bases identical to TRBD1. Germline V gene lookup returns CDR1 DFQATT and CDR2 SNEGSKA (reference sequence). The CDR3 consists of 17 residues. V shed 3 bases, J shed 6 bases, and the junction held 17 bases outside the gene matches. CDR3 loop: CSARPGQARLGRDTQYF. The CDR3 coding sequence is TGCAGTGCTAGGCCGGGACAGGCCCGACTGGGCCGGGATACGCAGTATTTT.

The chain is built from TRBV3-1 and TRBJ2-1; D could derive from TRBD1 or TRBD2 (5 bases each). The CDR3 spans 14 residues. Germline lookup yields CDR1 LGHDT and CDR2 YNNKEL (reference sequence). V was shortened by 0 bases and J by 13 bases, with 16 bases between the two germline ends. CDR3 loop: CASSQDGVIGTQFF. DNA of the CDR3: TGTGCCAGCAGCCAAGACGGGGTCATCGGGACCCAGTTCTTC.

This clonotype has a single count. The junction differs from germline at one of its ends, possibly a read error. The chain couples TRBV11-2 to TRBJ2-3; D is unresolved. The CDR3 covers 12 residues. Germline CDR1 SGHAT, CDR2 FQNNGV. The CDR3 here is CASSQNTNTQYF. In nucleotides, the CDR3 is TGTGCCAGCAGCCAGAACACAAATACGCAGTATTTT.

This clonotype was observed a few times. The rearrangement uses TRBV15 and TRBJ2-5; D gene uncertain. CDR1 is LNHNV, CDR2 YYDKDF, per germline (reference sequence). This CDR3 contains 13 residues. V lost 3 bases, J lost 5 bases, and 10 bases lay in between. The chain's CDR3 is CATSRAAAETQYF. The CDR3 region has the DNA TGTGCCACCAGCAGGGCAGCAGCGGAGACCCAGTACTTC. Using reference TRBV15 and TRBJ2-5 for the parts outside the CDR3, the full variable domain is DAMVIQNPRYQVTQFGKPVTLSCSQTLNHNVMYWYQQKSSQAPKLLFHYYDKDFNNEADTPDNFQSRRPNTSFCFLDIRSPGLGDTAMYLCATSRAAAETQYFGPGTRLLVL.

The CDR3 DNA reads TGCGCCAGCAGCCAAGTTCTCGGGGTTAACAATGAGCAGTTCTTC. Its translation: CASSQVLGVNNEQFF. This rearrangement joins TRBV4-3 to TRBJ2-1, with TRBD2 as a possible D gene (5 bases). Trimming removed 1 base at V and 5 bases at J, with 12 bases between. The CDR3 sequence is 15 residues long. Germline V lookup: CDR1 LGHNA, CDR2 YSLEER.

This clonotype has a handful of counts. J is TRBJ2-7 and V is TRBV12-3 or TRBV12-4, with 7 bases lining up with TRBD1. This CDR3 has 13 residues. The junction had 7 bases not matched to a gene; V was cut back by 6 bases and J by 5 bases. CDR3 sequence: CASSSDRVHEQYF. The DNA for the CDR3 is TGTGCCAGCAGCTCTGACAGGGTCCACGAGCAGTACTTC.

This clonotype was detected ten times or more. This sequence joins TRBV7-2 and TRBJ2-3, with 9 positions matching TRBD2. J was trimmed by 3 bases and V by 8 bases; bases with no gene match: 6. The CDR3 spans 14 residues. From germline, CDR1 is SGHTA and CDR2 FQGNSA. The CDR3 loop is CASARGGRTDTQYF. DNA of the CDR3: TGTGCCAGCGCGCGGGGGGGCCGAACAGATACGCAGTATTTT.

Only a few counts were recorded for this clonotype. This sequence joins TRBV5-1 and TRBJ2-7, with 10 bases aligning to TRBD1. The germline V gene has CDR1 SGHRS and CDR2 YFSETQ. The ends lost 4 bases at V and 4 bases at J; junction bases unmatched: 8. The CDR3 is 15 amino acids. The DNA of the CDR3 is TGCGCCAGCAGCAGCGTACCGGGACAGGGGTACGAGCAGTACTTC. Translated: CASSSVPGQGYEQYF.

The chain combines TRBV7-6 with TRBJ1-4; weak D call: TRBD1 (5 bases). V lost 1 base and J 7 bases, leaving 13 bases between the germline ends. From germline, CDR1 is SGHVS and CDR2 FNYEAQ. The CDR3 is made up of 15 amino acids. CDR3 residues: CASSLGGPSGEKLFF. The CDR3 region has the DNA TGTGCCAGCAGCTTAGGGGGCCCCTCGGGTGAAAAACTGTTTTTT. The full variable domain, completed using reference TRBV7-6 and TRBJ1-4, is GAGVSQSPRYKVTKRGQDVALRCDPISGHVSLYWYRQALGQGPEFLTYFNYEAQQDKSGLPNDRFSAERPEGSISTLTIQRTEQRDSAMYRCASSLGGPSGEKLFFGSGTQLSVL.